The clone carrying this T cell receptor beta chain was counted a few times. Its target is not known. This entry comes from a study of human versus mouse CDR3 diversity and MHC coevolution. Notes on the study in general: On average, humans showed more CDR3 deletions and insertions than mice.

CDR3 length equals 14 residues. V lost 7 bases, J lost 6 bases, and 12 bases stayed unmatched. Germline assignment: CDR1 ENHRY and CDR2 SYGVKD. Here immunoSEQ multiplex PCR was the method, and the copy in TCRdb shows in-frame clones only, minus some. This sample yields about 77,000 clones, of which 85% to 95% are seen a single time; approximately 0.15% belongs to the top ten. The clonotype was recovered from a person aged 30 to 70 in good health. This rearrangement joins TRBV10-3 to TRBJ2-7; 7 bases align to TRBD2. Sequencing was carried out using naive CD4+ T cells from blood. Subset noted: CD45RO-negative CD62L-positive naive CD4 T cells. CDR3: CAITFGEGVIEQYF. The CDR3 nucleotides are TGTGCCATCACCTTCGGGGAGGGCGTCATCGAGCAGTACTTC.